A single sample is the source of the 23 T cell receptor beta chains below, sequenced in a study of T cell clones after liver transplantation. Measured with immunoSEQ multiplex PCR; TCRdb has only the in-frame clones, and not every one. The data contain roughly 70,000 clones, roughly nine tenths of them singletons. Sequencing was performed on CD4+ T cells from blood, taken before liver transplant. These receptors all stem from a human donor who received a liver transplant.

The V call is TRBV6-6, the J call TRBJ2-1, with 12 positions matching TRBD2. CDR3 length: 16 residues. Trimming removed 6 bases from V and 0 bases from J; junction bases left unmatched: 3. Per germline, CDR1 MNHNY and CDR2 SVGAGI (reference sequence). In DNA form, the CDR3 reads TGTGCCAGCAGGACTAGCGGGGGTTTCTCCTACAATGAGCAGTTCTTC. As protein: CASRTSGGFSYNEQFF.

The chain combines TRBV30 with TRBJ1-1, with D possibly being TRBD1 (6 bases). Germline V CDR1 and CDR2: GTSNPN, SVGIG (reference sequence). CDR3 length equals 14 residues. The V gene lost 3 bases and the J gene lost 6 bases, with 17 bases spanning the gap. CDR3 amino acids: CAWSHGQGISEAFF. Here the CDR3 DNA reads TGTGCCTGGAGCCACGGGCAGGGGATCTCTGAAGCTTTCTTT. The full variable domain, rest sourced from reference TRBV30 and TRBJ1-1, is SQTIHQWPATLVQPVGSPLSLECTVEGTSNPNLYWYRQAAGRGLQLLFYSVGIGQISSEVPQNLSASRPQDRQFILSSKKLLLSDSGFYLCAWSHGQGISEAFFGQGTRLTVV.

V usage is TRBV11-3 and J usage is TRBJ2-7; no clear D gene. V lost 0 bases to trimming and J lost 0 bases, with 12 bases between them. CDR3 length: 16 residues. Germline CDR1 SGHNT, CDR2 YENEEA. CDR3 nucleotide sequence: TGTGCCAGCAGCTTAGATATGGGATCCCACTCCTACGAGCAGTACTTC. Translation gives CASSLDMGSHSYEQYF. Looking up the rest from reference TRBV11-3 and TRBJ2-7 gives the full variable domain: EAGVVQSPRYKIIEKKQPVAFWCNPISGHNTLYWYLQNLGQGPELLIRYENEEAVDDSQLPKDRFSAERLKGVDSTLKIQPAELGDSAVYLCASSLDMGSHSYEQYFGPGTRLTVT.

The chain joins TRBV25-1 to TRBJ2-2; tentatively, D is TRBD2 (5 bases). V lost 0 bases and J lost 6, with 8 bases in between. Germline V gene data show CDR1 as MGHDK and CDR2 as SYGVNS. CDR3 length: 14 amino acids. As DNA, the CDR3 is TGTGCCAGCAGTGAATACGGGGAAGCCGGGGAGCTGTTTTTT. It encodes CASSEYGEAGELFF.

The chain couples TRBV7-9 to TRBJ2-5; a possible D gene is TRBD1 (8 bases). The CDR3 spans 15 residues. Germline assignment: CDR1 SEHNR and CDR2 FQNEAQ (reference sequence). Trimming shortened V by 0 bases and J by 7 bases, and 15 bases separated the two germline ends. The CDR3 nucleotides read TGTGCCAGCAGCTTAGCGGGGGGGACAGGAGGGACCCAGTACTTC. Its translation: CASSLAGGTGGTQYF.

The J gene is TRBJ2-7, the V gene TRBV9; D not resolved. CDR1 SGDLS and CDR2 YYNGEE come from the germline V gene. This CDR3 is 15 amino acids long. V was pared by 0 bases and J by 2 bases, with 12 bases between. The CDR3: CASSVGRVPTYEQYF. The CDR3, as DNA: TGTGCCAGCAGCGTAGGTCGGGTACCAACCTACGAGCAGTACTTC.

This sequence joins TRBV6-6 and TRBJ2-5; D is possibly TRBD2 (5 bases). This CDR3 contains 12 residues. V dropped 8 bases and J dropped 4 bases, with 11 bases sitting between them. From germline, CDR1 is MNHNY and CDR2 SVGAGI (reference sequence). CDR3 in amino acids: CASDPGIETQYF. CDR3 coding DNA: TGTGCCAGCGATCCGGGGATAGAGACCCAGTACTTC.

DNA of the CDR3: TGTGCCAGCAGTTACTCGACAGAGATCGAAGCTTTCTTT. Its translation is CASSYSTEIEAFF. The V gene is TRBV2, the J gene TRBJ1-1, with D maybe TRBD1 (5 bases). The CDR3 sequence is 13 residues long. V was cut by 5 bases and J by 8 bases, with 15 bases left in between. CDR1 SNHLY and CDR2 FYNNEI come from the germline V gene.

The chain links TRBV7-9 to TRBJ2-1; 8 bases are a match to TRBD2. After removal of 1 base from V and 7 bases from J, the junction contained 15 bases not matched to a gene. Germline V gene data show CDR1 as SEHNR and CDR2 as FQNEAQ (reference sequence). This CDR3 region has 18 residues. In nucleotides, the CDR3 is TGTGCCAGCAGCTTAGAACTCGTGAACGGGAGGGCCGTTAATGAGCAGTTCTTC. Amino acids: CASSLELVNGRAVNEQFF.

V and J are TRBV7-6 and TRBJ2-3, with D unresolved. The CDR3 loop spans 12 amino acids. V shed 2 bases and J shed 6 bases, with 6 bases lying between them. Germline V gene lookup returns CDR1 SGHVS and CDR2 FNYEAQ. The CDR3 loop is CASSLSVDTQYF. The CDR3 bases are TGTGCCAGCAGCTTATCGGTGGATACGCAGTATTTT.

This clone was picked up one time. The chain couples TRBV4-3 to TRBJ2-5; 10 bases agree with TRBD2. The CDR3 consists of 17 residues. CDR1 is LGHNA and CDR2 is YSLEER in the germline V gene. The J segment lost 3 bases and the V segment lost 0 bases, leaving 7 bases of the junction unmatched. The CDR3 sequence is CASSQERGLAGEETQYF. CDR3 bases: TGCGCCAGCAGCCAAGAAAGAGGGCTAGCGGGAGAAGAGACCCAGTACTTC.

This clone was detected once. The CDR3 DNA reads as TGTGCCAGCAGTTTACAGGGAGATACGCAGTATTTT. Protein sequence: CASSLQGDTQYF. This chain uses TRBV28 with TRBJ2-3, with D possibly matching TRBD1 (5 bases). Germline CDR1 and CDR2: MDHEN and SYDVKM. V was clipped by 2 bases and J by 5 bases, with 5 bases between them. The CDR3 covers 12 residues.

This clone is a singleton in its sample. The rearrangement links TRBV5-6 to TRBJ2-2; tentatively, D is TRBD2 (5 bases). CDR3 length equals 16 residues. The germline CDR1 and CDR2 sequences are SGHDT and YYEEEE. Trimming removed 0 bases from V and 7 bases from J, with 16 bases in between. The CDR3 sequence is CASSLVRVLGGGELFF. The CDR3 nucleotides are TGTGCCAGCAGCTTGGTGCGGGTACTCGGAGGCGGGGAGCTGTTTTTT.

This rearrangement joins TRBV5-1 to TRBJ2-3; D remains ambiguous. Deletions cut 0 bases from V and 4 bases from J, with 6 bases between. The CDR3 runs to 13 residues. Per germline, CDR1 SGHRS and CDR2 YFSETQ. CDR3 region: CASSLEGADTQYF. The CDR3, as DNA: TGCGCCAGCAGCTTGGAGGGTGCAGATACGCAGTATTTT.

This chain's CDR3 is CASSGEGTSRAGELFF. The CDR3 coding sequence is TGTGCCAGCAGCGGAGAAGGGACTTCAAGAGCCGGGGAGCTGTTTTTT. The chain recombines TRBV9 with TRBJ2-2; maybe TRBD2 (6 bases). The CDR3 is made up of 16 amino acids. Trimming took off 3 bases at V and 6 bases at J, with 18 bases between the two ends. Looked up from germline, CDR1 is SGDLS and CDR2 is YYNGEE. Full variable domain (outside the CDR3, taken from reference TRBV9 and TRBJ2-2): DSGVTQTPKHLITATGQRVTLRCSPRSGDLSVYWYQQSLDQGLQFLIQYYNGEERAKGNILERFSAQQFPDLHSELNLSSLELGDSALYFCASSGEGTSRAGELFFGEGSRLTVL.

CDR3 region: CASSKKESLNTEAFF. CDR3 bases: TGTGCCAGCAGCAAAAAAGAGAGCCTGAACACTGAAGCTTTCTTT. The chain is built from TRBV21-1 and TRBJ1-1. TRBV21-1 is a pseudogene segment. This CDR3 has 15 amino acids.

This clone is a singleton in its sample. This chain joins TRBV4-2 and TRBJ2-5; TRBD1 agrees at 8 bases. CDR3 length equals 15 residues. Losses at the gene ends were 2 bases for V and 2 bases for J; bases not matched to a gene: 4. Germline CDR1 is LGHNA and CDR2 is YNFKEQ. The CDR3 coding sequence is TGTGCCAGCAGCCAAAATACAGGGGGGCAAGAGACCCAGTACTTC. Protein sequence: CASSQNTGGQETQYF.

The chain uses TRBV28 and TRBJ2-3; a weak D match, TRBD2 (5 bases). The germline V and J ends were trimmed by 5 bases and 0 bases, with 9 bases remaining between them. This CDR3 is built from 14 residues. Germline values: CDR1 MDHEN, CDR2 SYDVKM. CDR3 in amino acids: CASSGGGSTDTQYF. The CDR3 DNA sequence: TGTGCCAGCAGTGGAGGCGGTAGCACAGATACGCAGTATTTT.

This rearrangement joins TRBV6-5 to TRBJ2-7, with a tentative D call TRBD1 (5 bases). CDR1 and CDR2 (germline): MNHEY, SVGAGI. Deletions cut 0 bases from V and 2 bases from J, with 14 bases between. CDR3 size: 16 residues. The CDR3 spells CASSYSSGANPYEQYF. CDR3 bases: TGTGCCAGCAGTTACTCGAGTGGGGCGAATCCCTACGAGCAGTACTTC.

The chain is built from TRBV11-2 and TRBJ2-1; 10 positions match TRBD2. J was trimmed by 13 bases and V by 0 bases; bases with no gene match: 3. The CDR3 length is 13 residues. The germline V gene has CDR1 SGHAT and CDR2 FQNNGV. CDR3 sequence: CASSLDSGRSQFF. The DNA for the CDR3 is TGTGCCAGCAGCTTAGATAGCGGGAGGTCTCAGTTCTTC.

The J gene is TRBJ1-3, the V gene TRBV19, with a possible D match to TRBD1 (6 bases). The CDR3 extends over 14 amino acids. Germline V gene lookup returns CDR1 LNHDA and CDR2 SQIVND (reference sequence). The V gene lost 7 bases and the J gene lost 6 bases, with 16 bases spanning the gap. CDR3 DNA sequence: TGTGCCAGTAAAAGGGGGGCGCGAGAAAACACCATATATTTT. This sequence encodes CASKRGARENTIYF. Full variable domain (missing parts from reference TRBV19 and TRBJ1-3): DGGITQSPKYLFRKEGQNVTLSCEQNLNHDAMYWYRQDPGQGLRLIYYSQIVNDFQKGDIAEGYSVSREKKESFPLTVTSAQKNPTAFYLCASKRGARENTIYFGEGSWLTVV.

This chain links TRBV5-1 with TRBJ2-1; no clear D gene. There are 16 residues in the CDR3. V dropped 3 bases and J dropped 0 bases, with 13 bases sitting between them. The germline V gene has CDR1 SGHRS and CDR2 YFSETQ. The CDR3 nucleotides read TGCGCCAGCAGCTCCCTTCCTACCCACTCCTACAATGAGCAGTTCTTC. Its translation: CASSSLPTHSYNEQFF.

To note about this clone: This specimen includes other DNA sequences encoding the same CDR3. The chain combines TRBV2 with TRBJ1-1; the D gene is possibly TRBD1 (5 bases). Trimming pared 2 bases from V and 2 bases from J, leaving 6 bases between. Germline lookup yields CDR1 SNHLY and CDR2 FYNNEI. This CDR3 region has 13 residues. As DNA, the CDR3 is TGTGCCAGCAGTGAACAGGGAAACACTGAAGCTTTCTTT. This encodes CASSEQGNTEAFF.